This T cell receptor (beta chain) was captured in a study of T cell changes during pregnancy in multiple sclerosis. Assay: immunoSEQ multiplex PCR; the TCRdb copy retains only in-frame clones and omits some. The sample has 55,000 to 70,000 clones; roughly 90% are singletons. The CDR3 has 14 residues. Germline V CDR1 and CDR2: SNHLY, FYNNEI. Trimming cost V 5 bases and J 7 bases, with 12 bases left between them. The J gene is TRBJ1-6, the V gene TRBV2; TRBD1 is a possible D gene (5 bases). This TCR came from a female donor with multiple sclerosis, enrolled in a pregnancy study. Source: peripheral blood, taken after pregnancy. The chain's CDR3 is CASSPGRSNSPLHF. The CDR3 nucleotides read TGTGCCAGCAGTCCAGGGCGTTCCAATTCACCCCTCCACTTT.